This record concerns one T cell receptor (beta chain) sequence. Its specificity is unknown. Unique molecular identifiers were used in preparing the TCRbeta library. In TCRdb, the PCR reads were re-called with MiXCR into one record per CDR3 protein. Of 530,000 or so distinct CDR3 sequences in the sample, over 25% were seen once. This sample is drawn from a study of T-cell reconstitution after alpha-beta-depleted transplantation in children. J gave up 1 base and V 3 bases, and 4 bases lay outside the gene matches. The CDR3 totals 15 residues. General study findings and limits: T-cell counts and diversity were attributed mostly to newly produced T cells one year after transplant. By about two months after transplant, alpha-beta T cells reportedly arose from several hundred graft clones that had expanded. The origin of high day-60 TCRbeta diversity in some patients lay in surviving recipient T cells and thymic progenitors.

The origin of this receptor is a boy under two years old with Wiskott-Aldrich syndrome, due to receive a stem cell transplant. The rearrangement joins TRBV12-3 or TRBV12-4 to TRBJ2-7; 9 bases align to TRBD1. The starting material was PBMCs, obtained before TCRalphabeta/CD19-depleted stem cell transplant. CDR3 DNA: TGTGCCAGCAGTTTTGGAGGGACAGGGTCCTACGAGCAGTACTTC. Amino acids: CASSFGGTGSYEQYF.